This TCR beta chain was sequenced in a study of CD8+ T cells in alopecia areata. The germline V gene has CDR1 SQVTM and CDR2 ANQGSEA. V lost 6 bases and J 0 bases, leaving 6 bases between the germline ends. The CDR3 is made up of 12 amino acids. This clone was recorded a few times. RNA extraction and reverse transcription yielded cDNA as sequencing template. TCRdb's table, derived via immunoSEQ multiplex PCR, lists solely in-frame clones and lacks some. There are about 74,000 clones in the sample; about 30% occur only once, and 15% lies in the top ten. Treatment noted: oral pan-JAK inhibitor, 5-10 mg twice daily.

Material: CD8+ T cells sorted from blood, obtained at week 4, from a patient treated with tofacitinib. The chain is built from TRBV29-1 and TRBJ2-1, with D unresolved. The TCR originated in a human donor with alopecia areata. In nucleotides, the CDR3 is TGCAGCGTACAGAGCTCCTACAATGAGCAGTTCTTC. Translation: CSVQSSYNEQFF.